This TCR beta chain was recovered during a study of cytomegalovirus exposure and HLA in healthy donors. Study-level background: Around 80 million unique TCR sequences came from HLA-typed donors in an early release. General observations from the study: Within a later analysis, the majority of CMV-associated TCR beta chains appeared HLA-restricted. Per a prior analysis, the majority of TCR beta V segments were productive roughly 90% or roughly 30% of the time.

A word on this clone: Antigen specificity is unknown.

Primers: 60 Vbeta forward and 13 Jbeta reverse. Only in-frame clones appear in the TCRdb table, and some are missing; sequencing was by immunoSEQ multiplex PCR. This sample yields around 170,000 clones, of which around four fifths are seen a single time; roughly 0.8% belongs to the top ten. V gave up 0 bases and J gave up 1 base, with 12 bases separating them. Germline CDR1 and CDR2: KGHSH and LQKENI. The CDR3 runs 16 residues. Participants comprised healthy donors of bone marrow. The TCR sequence derives from a woman aged 18-29 years in good health and CMV-seronegative. The sequencing input was PBMCs. The rearrangement joins TRBV18 to TRBJ1-1; D ambiguous. The CDR3 here is CASSPPVAQTNTEAFF. DNA of the CDR3: TGTGCCAGCTCACCACCGGTCGCACAGACGAACACTGAAGCTTTCTTT.